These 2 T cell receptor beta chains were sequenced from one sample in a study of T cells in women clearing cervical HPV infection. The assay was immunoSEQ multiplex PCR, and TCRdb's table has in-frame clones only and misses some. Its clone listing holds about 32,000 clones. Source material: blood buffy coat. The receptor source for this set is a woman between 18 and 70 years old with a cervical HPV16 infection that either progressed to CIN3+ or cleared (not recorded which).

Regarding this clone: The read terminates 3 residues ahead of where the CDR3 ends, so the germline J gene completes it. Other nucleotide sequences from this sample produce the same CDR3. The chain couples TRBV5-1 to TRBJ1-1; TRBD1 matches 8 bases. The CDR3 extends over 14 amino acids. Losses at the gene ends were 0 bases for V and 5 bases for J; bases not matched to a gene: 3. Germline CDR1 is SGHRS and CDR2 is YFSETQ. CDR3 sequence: CASSLGQGITEAFF. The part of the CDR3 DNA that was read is TGCGCCAGCAGCTTGGGACAGGGGATTACTGAA.

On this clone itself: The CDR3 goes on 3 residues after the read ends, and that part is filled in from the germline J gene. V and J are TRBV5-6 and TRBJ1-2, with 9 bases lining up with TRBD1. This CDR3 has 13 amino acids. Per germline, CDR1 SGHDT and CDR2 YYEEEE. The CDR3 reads CASSSQGAWGYTF. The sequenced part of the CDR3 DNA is TGTGCCAGCAGCTCACAGGGGGCGTGGGGC.